Sequencing of this T cell receptor beta chain was carried out in a study of early T cells in non-severe SARS-CoV-2 infection (dated by TCRdb to the early 2020s). Regarding the study in general: Bulk RNA from unsorted whole blood was used for TCR sequencing, so alpha and beta chains could not be paired. General conclusions and limits of the study: VDJdb matching was skewed toward anti-spike CD8 responses, so virus-specific expansions were likely underestimated and private and CD4 specificities were missed.

The cysteine opens and the phenylalanine closes a CDR3 of 16 amino acids. Only CDR3 DNA is held: 48 bases, read in frame from base 1. According to the germline V gene, CDR1 reads MNHNS and CDR2 reads SASEGT. V is pruned by 5 bases and J by 5 bases, leaving 11 bases of the junction without a gene match. The library was built by means of 5' RACE. Sequencing relied on a NextSeq 500. Unique molecular identifiers were attached to individual cDNA molecules in the TCR library protocol so that sequencing error and PCR bias could be corrected. Both TCR alpha and beta chains were sequenced, and tight co-correlation was observed between alpha and beta sequence abundances in each sample. The paper's processing steps were these. Decombinator V4 was used to perform V gene, J gene and CDR3 annotation of TCR sequences. TCRs were defined as expanded if a significant change between any two time points was detected under a Poisson model with p below 0.0001. TCR abundances were normalised to the total number of TCRs sequenced per sample and were expressed as counts per million. TRAV1-2 paired with TRAJ12, TRAJ20 or TRAJ33 defined MAIT TCRs, while TRAV10 paired with TRAJ18 defined iNKT TCRs. A search of VDJdb, accessed on 1 November 2021, was run for TCRs annotated to CMV, EBV and SARS-CoV-2, with TCRs annotated for multiple antigens excluded. TCRdb redid the processing of the public reads, applying fastp at Q25 and MiXCR, and retained in-frame beta chains. Rows are unified per CDR3 protein, each entry keeping the most common DNA and genes. The V and J calls and clone size come from TCRdb's table, not from the authors' own analysis. This sample comprises tens of thousands of distinct CDR3 sequences, 5.5% of them detected only once. 4% to 5.5% of the sample is in the top ten clones.

At least ten counts were recorded for this clonotype. What antigen it recognizes has not been identified. No qualities accompany the bases; no much larger clone lies one base away. A case-control design nested within a healthcare worker cohort in London, UK, was used, with weekly nasopharyngeal swab PCR tests and blood sampling performed. Healthcare workers were recruited during the week of the UK lockdown, between 23 and 31 March 2020, and followed weekly for up to 16 weeks. This TCR derives from an adult who was a healthcare worker with PCR-confirmed SARS-CoV-2 infection or an uninfected control (not recorded which). The material sequenced was whole blood, taken at baseline. The chain links TRBV6-1 with TRBJ2-3; a stretch of 9 junction bases matches TRBD1. The DNA reads as follows: TGTGCCAGCAGTCTCAGGACAGGGGCGCAGGGAGATACGCAGTATTTT. Its translation is CASSLRTGAQGDTQYF.